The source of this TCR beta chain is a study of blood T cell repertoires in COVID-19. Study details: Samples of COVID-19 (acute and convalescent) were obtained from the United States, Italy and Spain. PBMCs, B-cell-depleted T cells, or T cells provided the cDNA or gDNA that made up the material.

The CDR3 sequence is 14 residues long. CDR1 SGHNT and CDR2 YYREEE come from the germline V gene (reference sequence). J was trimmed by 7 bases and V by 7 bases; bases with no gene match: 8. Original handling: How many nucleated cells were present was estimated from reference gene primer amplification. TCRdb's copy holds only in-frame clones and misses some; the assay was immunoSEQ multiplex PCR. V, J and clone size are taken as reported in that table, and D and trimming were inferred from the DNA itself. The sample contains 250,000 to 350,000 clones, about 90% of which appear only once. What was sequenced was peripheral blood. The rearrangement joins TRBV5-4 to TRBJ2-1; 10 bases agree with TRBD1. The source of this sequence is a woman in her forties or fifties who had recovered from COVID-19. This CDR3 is CASFRTGGKNEQFF. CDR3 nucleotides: TGTGCCAGCTTCAGGACAGGGGGTAAAAATGAGCAGTTCTTC. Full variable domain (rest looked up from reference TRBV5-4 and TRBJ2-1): ETGVTQSPTHLIKTRGQQVTLRCSSQSGHNTVSWYQQALGQGPQFIFQYYREEENGRGNFPPRFSGLQFPNYSSELNVNALELDDSALYLCASFRTGGKNEQFFGPGTRLTVL.